This T cell receptor (beta chain) was documented in a study of T cells in Graves' hyperthyroidism and ophthalmopathy. Overall study context: Peripheral blood was taken when the disease was first diagnosed, before any treatment began.

TCR beta CDR3 regions were amplified from RNA transcripts. The study used the HTBI primer set for a first-round RT-PCR of the TCR CDR3. MiXCR, applied by TCRdb to the multiplex PCR reads, yields one record per CDR3 protein. Among approximately 590,000 distinct CDR3 sequences listed, 15% to 17% were seen once. Every diagnosis used clinical symptoms, serum thyroxine and TRAb, thyroid ultrasound and orbital computed tomography. The V and J ends lost 0 bases and 1 base respectively, with 12 bases between them. Germline V gene data show CDR1 as LGHNA and CDR2 as YNFKEQ. CDR3 length: 16 residues. This TCR derives from a woman aged 25 to 39 with Graves' hyperthyroidism. Input material: blood. V usage is TRBV4-2 and J usage is TRBJ1-2; unclear D gene. Here the CDR3 reads CASSQDVVGNNYGYTF. The CDR3, as DNA: TGTGCCAGCAGCCAAGACGTCGTGGGGAATAACTATGGCTACACCTTC.